These 21 T cell receptor beta chains originate from one sample sequenced in a study of T-cell reconstitution after alpha-beta-depleted transplantation in children. Unique molecular identifiers were incorporated into the prepared TCRbeta library. TCRdb ran MiXCR on the PCR reads and lists one entry per CDR3 protein. The data hold about 74,000 distinct CDR3 sequences, with around 14% observed a single time. Sequenced material: PBMCs, mostly from graft donor cells, taken 180 days after TCRalphabeta/CD19-depleted stem cell transplant. The source is a male patient aged 2 to 9 who had a stem cell transplant for acute lymphoblastic leukemia, so the T cells may come from the graft donor.

The rearrangement uses TRBV2 and TRBJ2-3; the D gene is possibly TRBD2 (6 bases). Germline CDR1 reads SNHLY; CDR2 reads FYNNEI. CDR3 length: 12 residues. V lost 3 bases and J 5 bases, leaving 6 bases between the germline ends. In nucleotides, the CDR3 is TGTGCCAGCAGTGAGCGGGGAGATACGCAGTATTTT. It codes for CASSERGDTQYF.

CDR3 in DNA: TGTGCCAGCTCACCAACATTACAAGAGACCCAGTACTTC. It codes for CASSPTLQETQYF. The rearrangement uses TRBV18 and TRBJ2-5, with D hard to call. The germline V gene encodes CDR1 KGHSH and CDR2 LQKENI. Trimming removed 2 bases at V and 2 bases at J, with 6 bases between. CDR3 size: 13 residues.

This clonotype was counted between two and nine times. This rearrangement joins TRBV6-2 or TRBV6-3 to TRBJ2-7; no firm D call. The CDR3 runs to 13 residues. V lost 6 bases, J lost 3 bases, and 12 bases lay in between. The germline CDR1 and CDR2 sequences are MNHEY and SVGEGT. CDR3 loop: CASRRTVNYEQYF. The CDR3 coding sequence is TGTGCCAGCAGACGGACGGTGAACTACGAGCAGTACTTC.

The V and J genes are TRBV5-1 and TRBJ2-3; 11 bases map to TRBD1. CDR1 is SGHRS, CDR2 YFSETQ, per germline. The ends lost 4 bases at V and 4 bases at J; junction bases unmatched: 20. This CDR3 is built from 20 residues. The CDR3 loop is CASSPSDRGRIVFFADTQYF. CDR3 DNA: TGCGCCAGCAGCCCCTCGGACAGGGGGCGCATTGTTTTTTTCGCAGATACGCAGTATTTT.

This clonotype was counted at least ten times. The J gene is TRBJ1-2, the V gene TRBV29-1; D uncertain. The CDR3 consists of 13 residues. CDR1 and CDR2 (germline): SQVTM, ANQGSEA. The V and J ends lost 7 bases and 4 bases respectively, with 16 bases between them. For the CDR3, the DNA is TGCAGCGCGTGGGAAGGAAGTATCTATGGCTACACCTTC. Translating it yields CSAWEGSIYGYTF.

This clonotype was counted between two and nine times. The chain has TRBV7-9 and TRBJ2-7, with D possibly being TRBD2 (5 bases). Germline assignment: CDR1 SEHNR and CDR2 FQNEAQ (reference sequence). The CDR3 loop spans 12 amino acids. V dropped 6 bases and J dropped 3 bases, with 9 bases sitting between them. CDR3 DNA sequence: TGTGCCAGCAGGTCCGGGGTCTACGAGCAGTACTTC. Amino acids: CASRSGVYEQYF.

This clonotype was detected only a few times. This chain links TRBV18 with TRBJ1-2; D is unclear. Germline V lookup: CDR1 KGHSH, CDR2 LQKENI. V gave up 6 bases and J gave up 8 bases, with 19 bases separating them. This CDR3 has 14 residues. CDR3 sequence (DNA): TGTGCCAGCTCCCCGGCCCGACGGATAAAGGGCTACACCTTC. It translates to CASSPARRIKGYTF.

This clonotype appeared a few times. The V and J genes are TRBV5-5 and TRBJ1-5; tentatively, D is TRBD1 (5 bases). CDR3 length: 17 residues. Per germline, CDR1 SGHKS and CDR2 YYEKEE (reference sequence). V lost 0 bases and J 0 bases, leaving 13 bases between the germline ends. In DNA, the CDR3 is TGTGCCAGCAGCTTGGTAGGGGCTGGAAGTAGCAATCAGCCCCAGCATTTT. This translates into CASSLVGAGSSNQPQHF.

The chain has TRBV20-1 and TRBJ2-5; 7 positions agree with TRBD1. V was pared by 5 bases and J by 1 base, with 10 bases of the junction left unmatched. CDR1 DFQATT and CDR2 SNEGSKA come from the germline V gene (reference sequence). The CDR3 runs 15 residues. The CDR3 is CSAQQGSLLQETQYF. The CDR3, as DNA: TGCAGTGCTCAACAGGGGTCGCTTCTCCAAGAGACCCAGTACTTC.

This clonotype was seen a handful of times. V is TRBV4-3 and J is TRBJ2-7, with unresolved D. This CDR3 contains 17 residues. V was pared by 0 bases and J by 3 bases, with 18 bases between. Germline assignment: CDR1 LGHNA and CDR2 YSLEER. CDR3 in amino acids: CASSQEITADDYYEQYF. Written as DNA, the CDR3 is TGCGCCAGCAGCCAAGAAATCACAGCCGATGATTACTACGAGCAGTACTTC.

V and J are TRBV6-5 and TRBJ2-1, with 12 bases lining up with TRBD1. In germline, CDR1 is MNHEY, CDR2 SVGAGI. CDR3 length: 17 residues. J lost 7 bases, V lost 0 bases, and 7 bases had no gene match. CDR3 bases: TGTGCCAGCAGTTACTCGAGGTGGGACAGGGGGCGTAATGAGCAGTTCTTC. Its protein product is CASSYSRWDRGRNEQFF.

This clonotype has only a few counts. V and J are TRBV9 and TRBJ2-2, with 12 bases that match TRBD2. The CDR3 sequence is 16 residues long. The V gene's germline CDR1 is SGDLS and CDR2 YYNGEE. With 0 bases clipped from V and 8 bases from J, the junction kept 5 bases outside the gene matches. CDR3 amino acids: CASSVGLAGVKGELFF. The CDR3 DNA reads as TGTGCCAGCAGCGTAGGACTAGCGGGAGTTAAAGGGGAGCTGTTTTTT.

A few counts support this clonotype. The chain employs TRBV28 and TRBJ2-5; TRBD2 matches at 12 bases. Germline values: CDR1 MDHEN, CDR2 SYDVKM. With 3 bases clipped from V and 5 bases from J, the junction kept 4 bases outside the gene matches. The CDR3 runs to 15 residues. The CDR3 reads CASSFLAGGRETQYF. CDR3 DNA sequence: TGTGCCAGCAGTTTCCTAGCGGGAGGGAGGGAGACCCAGTACTTC.

The chain is built from TRBV6-1 and TRBJ1-3; D is ambiguous. Per the germline V gene, CDR1 is MNHNS and CDR2 is SASEGT. The CDR3 runs 14 residues. Deletions cut 5 bases from V and 0 bases from J, with 8 bases between. The DNA of the CDR3 is TGTGCCAGCAGTCCGCTACTCTCTGGAAACACCATATATTTT. This gives the protein CASSPLLSGNTIYF.

In its sample, this clonotype was seen a few times. The rearrangement joins TRBV20-1 to TRBJ2-7, with D uncertain. Germline values: CDR1 DFQATT, CDR2 SNEGSKA (reference sequence). The CDR3 totals 10 residues. V was trimmed by 1 base and J by 5 bases, leaving 3 bases between them. The CDR3 DNA is TGCAGTGCTAGAGCGCACGAGCAGTACTTC. Its translation: CSARAHEQYF.

The gene calls are TRBV25-1 and TRBJ2-3; D is unclear. Trimming stripped 2 bases from V and 2 bases from J, with 14 bases between. This CDR3 is built from 16 residues. The germline V gene encodes CDR1 MGHDK and CDR2 SYGVNS. This CDR3 reads CASSEGISRVTDTQYF. DNA of the CDR3: TGTGCCAGCAGTGAAGGCATCAGCCGAGTCACAGATACGCAGTATTTT.

This clonotype appeared a few times. V gene TRBV7-2 combines with J gene TRBJ2-1; 8 bases line up with TRBD2. This CDR3 is built from 16 residues. Germline CDR1 is SGHTA and CDR2 is FQGNSA. Trimming removed 2 bases from V and 4 bases from J; junction bases left unmatched: 7. The CDR3 sequence: CASSLRLAIIYNEQFF. For the CDR3, the DNA is TGTGCCAGCAGCTTACGACTAGCGATTATATACAATGAGCAGTTCTTC.

This clonotype was found a few times. This chain joins TRBV5-1 and TRBJ2-3; D is perhaps TRBD2 (5 bases). V lost 1 base and J 1 base, leaving 13 bases between the germline ends. Germline CDR1 is SGHRS and CDR2 is YFSETQ. The CDR3 length is 16 residues. The chain's CDR3 is CASSLLLVRGTDTQYF. DNA of the CDR3: TGCGCCAGCAGCTTGCTTTTGGTGAGGGGCACAGATACGCAGTATTTT.

This clonotype was counted at least ten times. The chain employs TRBV5-1 and TRBJ2-5; 9 bases agree with TRBD2. The ends lost 0 bases at V and 7 bases at J; junction bases unmatched: 1. Per the germline V gene, CDR1 is SGHRS and CDR2 is YFSETQ. CDR3 length: 13 residues. The CDR3 sequence: CASSLGTSATQYF. The DNA for the CDR3 is TGCGCCAGCAGCTTGGGGACTAGCGCGACCCAGTACTTC.

V gene TRBV20-1 combines with J gene TRBJ1-5; 7 bases fit TRBD1. The CDR3 runs 14 residues. Looked up from germline, CDR1 is DFQATT and CDR2 is SNEGSKA (reference sequence). Losses at the gene ends were 4 bases for V and 7 bases for J; bases not matched to a gene: 10. CDR3 coding DNA: TGCAGTGCTAAGGCAGGGGGTCCCAAACAGCCCCAGCATTTT. This translates into CSAKAGGPKQPQHF.

The rearrangement links TRBV29-1 to TRBJ2-1; D remains ambiguous. The CDR3 loop spans 16 amino acids. V gave up 7 bases and J gave up 3 bases, with 22 bases separating them. The V gene's germline CDR1 is SQVTM and CDR2 ANQGSEA. DNA for the CDR3: TGCAGCGCTTCAGAAAGCCGAAACCTTGTCTACAATGAGCAGTTCTTC. It translates to CSASESRNLVYNEQFF.